The 11 T cell receptor beta chains below all came from one sample that was sequenced in a study of T cells in Graves' hyperthyroidism and ophthalmopathy. Using RNA transcripts as the source, TCR beta CDR3 regions were amplified. The HTBI primer set was used in a first-round RT-PCR of the TCR CDR3. TCRdb processed the multiplex PCR reads anew with MiXCR; each CDR3 protein has one entry. The sample has a few hundred thousand distinct CDR3 sequences, 46% seen once. The sequencing sample was made of peripheral blood or thyroid tissue (not recorded which). The source of these receptors is a woman aged 18-29 years with Graves' hyperthyroidism.

This clonotype was detected many times. The chain has TRBV7-2 and TRBJ1-2; possible D gene TRBD1, 6 bases. Trimming stripped 5 bases from V and 4 bases from J, with 14 bases between. This CDR3 contains 14 residues. The germline V gene encodes CDR1 SGHTA and CDR2 FQGNSA. The CDR3 nucleotides read TGTGCCAGCAGCCAGCAGGGGTATAGCTATGGCTACACCTTC. It yields the protein CASSQQGYSYGYTF.

The chain carries TRBV29-1 and TRBJ1-5; 10 bases line up with TRBD1. This CDR3 is built from 13 residues. Germline CDR1 reads SQVTM; CDR2 reads ANQGSEA. V lost 6 bases and J lost 5; bases outside the gene matches: 4. CDR3 DNA: TGCAGCGTCGGACAGGGGGTTCATCAGCCCCAGCATTTT. It codes for CSVGQGVHQPQHF. The full variable domain, rest sourced from reference TRBV29-1 and TRBJ1-5, is SAVISQKPSRDICQRGTSLTIQCQVDSQVTMMFWYRQQPGQSLTLIATANQGSEATYESGFVIDKFPISRPNLTFSTLTVSNMSPEDSSIYLCSVGQGVHQPQHFGDGTRLSIL.

The chain combines TRBV2 with TRBJ1-2, with D unclear. The V gene lost 5 bases and the J gene lost 3 bases, with 10 bases spanning the gap. The CDR3 extends over 13 amino acids. Germline values: CDR1 SNHLY, CDR2 FYNNEI. CDR3 region: CASSPRRDYGYTF. The CDR3 bases are TGTGCCAGCAGTCCTCGACGGGACTATGGCTACACCTTC.

This chain joins TRBV11-1 and TRBJ1-1; a weak D match, TRBD1 (6 bases). Germline V gene data show CDR1 as SGHAT and CDR2 as FQDESV (reference sequence). V gave up 5 bases and J gave up 2 bases, with 27 bases separating them. The CDR3 totals 19 residues. The CDR3 loop reads CASSITAPRADRSNTEAFF. In nucleotides, the CDR3 is TGTGCCAGCAGCATCACCGCTCCCCGTGCGGACAGATCAAACACTGAAGCTTTCTTT.

This clonotype has a handful of counts. The J gene is TRBJ1-1, the V gene TRBV7-9; unclear D gene. The CDR3 is 13 residues long. The V gene's germline CDR1 is SEHNR and CDR2 FQNEAQ (reference sequence). Between the trimmed V and J ends, which lost 3 bases and 2 bases, there was a span of 7 bases. The CDR3 nucleotides are TGTGCCAGCAGCTTGGGCGACAACACTGAAGCTTTCTTT. As protein: CASSLGDNTEAFF.

This sequence joins TRBV20-1 and TRBJ1-1; D gene uncertain. V lost 6 bases and J 3 bases, leaving 14 bases between the germline ends. Germline-derived CDR1 and CDR2 are DFQATT and SNEGSKA (reference sequence). The length of the CDR3 is 13 residues. CDR3 amino acids: CSAYDARDTEAFF. DNA of the CDR3: TGCAGTGCCTATGATGCCCGGGACACTGAAGCTTTCTTT.

This chain links TRBV20-1 with TRBJ2-7; D unclear. CDR3 length: 13 amino acids. CDR1 is DFQATT, CDR2 SNEGSKA, per germline (reference sequence). V lost 0 bases and J 0 bases, leaving 6 bases between the germline ends. DNA of the CDR3: TGCAGTGCTAGAGATTGGTACTCCTACGAGCAGTACTTC. Translation: CSARDWYSYEQYF.

This clonotype was recorded a few times. The chain links TRBV19 to TRBJ2-5; tentative D call: TRBD2 (5 bases). The CDR3 loop spans 11 amino acids. Germline V gives CDR1 LNHDA, CDR2 SQIVND (reference sequence). V lost 9 bases and J 6 bases, leaving 11 bases between the germline ends. The CDR3 nucleotides read TGTGCCAGCTCGCCCGGGAAGACCCAGTACTTC. Translation: CASSPGKTQYF.

This clonotype was seen ten or more times. The V call is TRBV7-2, the J call TRBJ2-7; TRBD1 might be the D (6 bases). Trimming removed 5 bases from V and 2 bases from J, with 16 bases in between. In germline, CDR1 is SGHTA, CDR2 FQGNSA. This CDR3 comprises 15 residues. The CDR3, as DNA: TGTGCCAGCAGCCAAGCCGGACAGCGAGCCTACGAGCAGTACTTC. This gives the protein CASSQAGQRAYEQYF.

With regard to this clonotype: The junction and the germline gene differ at one end; a read error may be behind it. The chain uses TRBV7-2 and TRBJ1-6; D unresolved. From germline, CDR1 is SGHTA and CDR2 FQGNSA. The CDR3 is 12 amino acids. The CDR3 bases are TGTCCCAGACATCAACATAATTCACCCCTCCACTTT. This codes for CPRHQHNSPLHF.

This clonotype was recorded at least ten times. The chain is built from TRBV7-2 and TRBJ2-6; D call uncertain. The CDR3 length is 15 residues. Trimming stripped 0 bases from V and 0 bases from J, with 3 bases between. Germline CDR1 SGHTA, CDR2 FQGNSA. This CDR3 is CASSLAGSGANVLTF. DNA of the CDR3: TGTGCCAGCAGCTTAGCGGGCTCTGGGGCCAACGTCCTGACTTTC.